This is a list of T cell receptor beta chains from one sample in a study of T cell changes during pregnancy in multiple sclerosis. Using immunoSEQ multiplex PCR, the repertoire was profiled, and TCRdb retains in-frame clones only, with some absent. The table shows over 60,000 clones, with roughly 96% occurring only once. The sample consisted of CD8+ T cells from peripheral blood mononuclear cells, taken after pregnancy. These receptors originate from a female donor with multiple sclerosis, enrolled in a pregnancy study. Each CDR3 is given with its conserved first and last residue. The order of the fields is V gene, J gene, D gene, clone size, CDR3 DNA, CDR3 protein. The D gene is left open where the match is weak. Expanded clones get a size class; other rows say once, few or many, or leave the size out.

v_gene: TRBV6-5
j_gene: TRBJ2-5
d_gene: NA
abundance: once
CDR3nt: TGTGCCAGCAGTTACGGTGGGGGAGGGACCCAGTACTTC
CDR3aa: CASSYGGGGTQYF

v_gene: TRBV27
j_gene: TRBJ2-5
d_gene: TRBD1
abundance: NA
CDR3nt: TGTGCCAGCAGTTTCTCATCCGGGACAGTAATAGAGACCCAGTACTTC
CDR3aa: CASSFSSGTVIETQYF

v_gene: TRBV7-9
j_gene: TRBJ1-2
d_gene: TRBD1
abundance: NA
CDR3nt: TGTGCCAGCAGTTCTACCGGGACAGCTAACTATGGCTACACCTTC
CDR3aa: CASSSTGTANYGYTF

v_gene: TRBV29-1
j_gene: TRBJ2-5
d_gene: NA
abundance: NA
CDR3nt: TGCAGCGTTGCGGCCAGCACAGGAGAAGAGACCCAGTACTTC
CDR3aa: CSVAASTGEETQYF

v_gene: TRBV2
j_gene: TRBJ2-1
d_gene: NA
abundance: NA
CDR3nt: TGTGCCAGCAGTGACTATGTGATCGGGGATGAGCAGTTCTTC
CDR3aa: CASSDYVIGDEQFF

v_gene: TRBV19
j_gene: TRBJ2-1
d_gene: NA
abundance: few
CDR3nt: TGTGCCAGTAGTATAGCAGGGGGAGGATGGAATGAGCAGTTCTTC
CDR3aa: CASSIAGGGWNEQFF

v_gene: TRBV5-6
j_gene: TRBJ2-3
d_gene: NA
abundance: NA
CDR3nt: TGTGCCAGCAGCCTTCCAGGGCCAGATACGCAGTATTTT
CDR3aa: CASSLPGPDTQYF

v_gene: TRBV6-5
j_gene: TRBJ1-2
d_gene: TRBD1
abundance: NA
CDR3nt: TGTGCCAGCAGTTACCTAATACAGGGGTCCGGCTATGGCTACACCTTC
CDR3aa: CASSYLIQGSGYGYTF

v_gene: TRBV5-4
j_gene: TRBJ2-5
d_gene: NA
abundance: NA
CDR3nt: TGTGCCAGCAGCTTGGTAGGACACGGCCAAGAGACCCAGTACTTC
CDR3aa: CASSLVGHGQETQYF

v_gene: TRBV28
j_gene: TRBJ2-7
d_gene: NA
abundance: NA
CDR3nt: TGTGCCAGCAGGGATGGGGCCGTCTACGAGCAGTACTTC
CDR3aa: CASRDGAVYEQYF

v_gene: TRBV6-1
j_gene: TRBJ1-4
d_gene: NA
abundance: NA
CDR3nt: TGTGCCAGCAGTGGGCCAGCTAATGAAAAACTGTTTTTT
CDR3aa: CASSGPANEKLFF

v_gene: TRBV19
j_gene: TRBJ2-2
d_gene: TRBD1
abundance: NA
CDR3nt: TGTGCCAGTACCGGGACAGGGGGTAAATATGGGAACACCGGGGAGCTGTTTTTT
CDR3aa: CASTGTGGKYGNTGELFF

v_gene: TRBV5-1
j_gene: TRBJ2-2
d_gene: NA
abundance: NA
CDR3nt: TGCGCCAGCACAGGGCCGAACACCGGGGAGCTGTTTTTT
CDR3aa: CASTGPNTGELFF

v_gene: TRBV29-1
j_gene: TRBJ2-1
d_gene: TRBD2
abundance: NA
CDR3nt: TGCAGCGTTCTCCCCTTATTTAGCGGGGGCCAAAATGAGCAGTTCTTC
CDR3aa: CSVLPLFSGGQNEQFF

v_gene: TRBV7-6
j_gene: TRBJ2-7
d_gene: TRBD2
abundance: NA
CDR3nt: TGTGCCAGCAGCCCCGGACTAGCGGGAGACTACGAGCAGTACTTC
CDR3aa: CASSPGLAGDYEQYF

v_gene: TRBV29-1
j_gene: TRBJ2-5
d_gene: TRBD2
abundance: NA
CDR3nt: TGCAGCGTTCCCGGACTAGCGGGCCAGACCCAGTACTTC
CDR3aa: CSVPGLAGQTQYF

v_gene: TRBV28
j_gene: TRBJ2-7
d_gene: TRBD2
abundance: NA
CDR3nt: TGTGCCAGCAGCTTCCGTATCGGAAGGAGCGGGGGCGAGCAGTACTTC
CDR3aa: CASSFRIGRSGGEQYF

v_gene: TRBV2
j_gene: TRBJ2-7
d_gene: NA
abundance: NA
CDR3nt: TGTGCCAGCATTCTAGGACAGACCTACGAGCAGTACTTC
CDR3aa: CASILGQTYEQYF

v_gene: TRBV2
j_gene: TRBJ2-7
d_gene: TRBD1
abundance: NA
CDR3nt: TGTGCCAGCAGTGACCGGGACAGGGCTTACGAGCAGTACTTC
CDR3aa: CASSDRDRAYEQYF

v_gene: TRBV28
j_gene: TRBJ2-7
d_gene: TRBD1
abundance: NA
CDR3nt: TGTGCCAGCATTCCGGGACAGGTTTCCTACGAGCAGTACTTC
CDR3aa: CASIPGQVSYEQYF

v_gene: TRBV28
j_gene: TRBJ1-1
d_gene: TRBD1
abundance: once
CDR3nt: TGTGCCAGCAAGTGGGACAGGGTAGACACTGAAGCTTTCTTT
CDR3aa: CASKWDRVDTEAFF

v_gene: TRBV19
j_gene: TRBJ2-1
d_gene: NA
abundance: NA
CDR3nt: TGTGCCAGTAGCCCCGCCTGGGGGGTCTACAATGAGCAGTTCTTC
CDR3aa: CASSPAWGVYNEQFF

v_gene: TRBV11-2
j_gene: TRBJ2-3
d_gene: TRBD2
abundance: NA
CDR3nt: TGTGCCAGCAGTCTGAGTGGCGGGAGGGGAACGGATACGCAGTATTTT
CDR3aa: CASSLSGGRGTDTQYF

v_gene: TRBV9
j_gene: TRBJ1-2
d_gene: NA
abundance: NA
CDR3nt: TGTGCCAGCAGCCCCCTGCGGGACTATGGCTACACCTTC
CDR3aa: CASSPLRDYGYTF

v_gene: TRBV30
j_gene: TRBJ2-1
d_gene: NA
abundance: NA
CDR3nt: TGTGCCTGGAGTCCAGGATACAATGAGCAGTTCTTC
CDR3aa: CAWSPGYNEQFF

v_gene: TRBV6-5
j_gene: TRBJ2-3
d_gene: NA
abundance: NA
CDR3nt: TGTGCCAGCAGTTACTCGGCAGGGGGCACAGATACGCAGTATTTT
CDR3aa: CASSYSAGGTDTQYF

v_gene: TRBV5-1
j_gene: TRBJ1-2
d_gene: TRBD1
abundance: NA
CDR3nt: TGCGCCAGCAGCGAGGGACAGGGGTGGGACTATGGCTACACCTTC
CDR3aa: CASSEGQGWDYGYTF

v_gene: TRBV7-2
j_gene: TRBJ2-1
d_gene: TRBD1
abundance: NA
CDR3nt: TGTGCCAGCAGCTTATCAACAGGGGGGAACTACAATGAGCAGTTCTTC
CDR3aa: CASSLSTGGNYNEQFF

v_gene: TRBV28
j_gene: TRBJ2-5
d_gene: NA
abundance: NA
CDR3nt: TGTGCCAGCACGAGCCCCGCTCGGTACCAAGAGACCCAGTACTTC
CDR3aa: CASTSPARYQETQYF

v_gene: TRBV4-3
j_gene: TRBJ2-1
d_gene: TRBD2
abundance: once
CDR3nt: TGCGCCAGCAGCCACTCGGGACTAGCGGACAATGAGCAGTTCTTC
CDR3aa: CASSHSGLADNEQFF

v_gene: TRBV7-9
j_gene: TRBJ1-1
d_gene: NA
abundance: NA
CDR3nt: TGTGCCAGCAGCTCCAAAAACACTGAAGCTTTCTTT
CDR3aa: CASSSKNTEAFF

v_gene: TRBV9
j_gene: TRBJ2-1
d_gene: TRBD2
abundance: NA
CDR3nt: TGTGCCAGCAGCTCTAGCGGGAGGGGCCATGAGCAGTTCTTC
CDR3aa: CASSSSGRGHEQFF

v_gene: TRBV15
j_gene: TRBJ2-1
d_gene: TRBD2
abundance: NA
CDR3nt: TGTGCCACCAGCAGGGAACCGGGACTAGCGAGCTCCTACAATGAGCAGTTCTTC
CDR3aa: CATSREPGLASSYNEQFF

v_gene: TRBV5-6
j_gene: TRBJ2-2
d_gene: TRBD2
abundance: once
CDR3nt: TGTGCCAGCAGCCCGGGCATGTTAGCGGGAGTAATAAACACCGGGGAGCTGTTTTTT
CDR3aa: CASSPGMLAGVINTGELFF

v_gene: TRBV9
j_gene: TRBJ2-1
d_gene: TRBD2
abundance: NA
CDR3nt: TGTGCCAGCAGCGTAGGGGGGGGCTCCTACAATGAGCAGTTCTTC
CDR3aa: CASSVGGGSYNEQFF

v_gene: TRBV27
j_gene: TRBJ1-2
d_gene: NA
abundance: NA
CDR3nt: TGTGCCAGCAGAAAGCGGTGGGGATCATTGAGTGGCTACACCTTC
CDR3aa: CASRKRWGSLSGYTF

v_gene: TRBV28
j_gene: TRBJ2-3
d_gene: NA
abundance: NA
CDR3nt: TGTGCCAGCAGTTTAGGGCAGGTTAGCACAGATACGCAGTATTTT
CDR3aa: CASSLGQVSTDTQYF

v_gene: TRBV9
j_gene: TRBJ2-1
d_gene: NA
abundance: NA
CDR3nt: TGTGCCAGCAGCCCCGGACTCGGGGACAATGAGCAGTTCTTC
CDR3aa: CASSPGLGDNEQFF

v_gene: TRBV28
j_gene: TRBJ1-5
d_gene: NA
abundance: NA
CDR3nt: TGTGCCAGCAGTTTAGGACTGTATAGCAATCAGCCCCAGCATTTT
CDR3aa: CASSLGLYSNQPQHF

v_gene: TRBV7-2
j_gene: TRBJ2-1
d_gene: TRBD2
abundance: NA
CDR3nt: TGTGCCAGCAGCTTAGATTGGACTAGCGGGAGGGGGTATGAGCAGTTCTTC
CDR3aa: CASSLDWTSGRGYEQFF

v_gene: TRBV4-3
j_gene: TRBJ2-1
d_gene: NA
abundance: once
CDR3nt: TGCGCCAGCAGCCAAGATTTTGCTAGCGACTACAATGAGCAGTTCTTC
CDR3aa: CASSQDFASDYNEQFF

v_gene: TRBV9
j_gene: TRBJ2-1
d_gene: NA
abundance: NA
CDR3nt: TGTGCCAGCAGCTGGGGGCCGTACAATGAGCAGTTCTTC
CDR3aa: CASSWGPYNEQFF

v_gene: TRBV13
j_gene: TRBJ1-3
d_gene: TRBD1
abundance: NA
CDR3nt: TGTGCCAGCAGCCAACTACCGGGACAGGTGACCTCTGGAAACACCATATATTTT
CDR3aa: CASSQLPGQVTSGNTIYF

v_gene: TRBV7-7
j_gene: TRBJ2-2
d_gene: NA
abundance: NA
CDR3nt: TGTGCTAGCAGCTTAGTACTGGAGACCGGGGAGCTGTTTTTT
CDR3aa: CASSLVLETGELFF

v_gene: TRBV4-2
j_gene: TRBJ1-2
d_gene: TRBD1
abundance: NA
CDR3nt: TGTGCCAGCAGCCAACCAACGGACAGGTGGGCTGGCTACACCTTC
CDR3aa: CASSQPTDRWAGYTF

v_gene: TRBV6-1
j_gene: TRBJ2-7
d_gene: NA
abundance: NA
CDR3nt: TGTGCCAGCAGTGTTTACCAGGGAAAAGGCTACGAGCAGTACTTC
CDR3aa: CASSVYQGKGYEQYF

v_gene: TRBV5-1
j_gene: TRBJ2-7
d_gene: TRBD1
abundance: NA
CDR3nt: TGCGCCAGCAGCCCCTCCCGGGACAGGTTCGATCCGTACGAGCAGTACTTC
CDR3aa: CASSPSRDRFDPYEQYF

v_gene: TRBV7-9
j_gene: TRBJ2-7
d_gene: TRBD1
abundance: NA
CDR3nt: TGTGCCAGCAGCCCCACAGGGGACAACGAGCAGTACTTC
CDR3aa: CASSPTGDNEQYF

v_gene: TRBV7-9
j_gene: TRBJ1-1
d_gene: NA
abundance: NA
CDR3nt: TGTGCCAGCAGCTTAGACACAGACACTGAAGCTTTCTTT
CDR3aa: CASSLDTDTEAFF

v_gene: TRBV11-1
j_gene: TRBJ1-1
d_gene: TRBD1
abundance: NA
CDR3nt: TGTGCCAGCAGCACGTTGACAGGGGGCACTGAAGCTTTCTTT
CDR3aa: CASSTLTGGTEAFF

v_gene: TRBV27
j_gene: TRBJ1-2
d_gene: NA
abundance: NA
CDR3nt: TGTGCCAGCAGTTTATCGACAGGACAGAAACTTTATGGCTACACCTTC
CDR3aa: CASSLSTGQKLYGYTF

v_gene: TRBV14
j_gene: TRBJ1-3
d_gene: NA
abundance: NA
CDR3nt: TGTGCCAGCAGCCAAGTAGGGGCTGGAAACACCATATATTTT
CDR3aa: CASSQVGAGNTIYF

v_gene: TRBV7-8
j_gene: TRBJ2-7
d_gene: TRBD1
abundance: NA
CDR3nt: TGTGCCAGCAGCTCCTTGGGACAGGCGACCTCAATTACAACCTACGAGCAGTACTTC
CDR3aa: CASSSLGQATSITTYEQYF

v_gene: TRBV19
j_gene: TRBJ2-1
d_gene: TRBD2
abundance: NA
CDR3nt: TGTGCCAGTAGACCAGGACTAGCGGGAGTAAGGGATGAGCAGTTCTTC
CDR3aa: CASRPGLAGVRDEQFF

v_gene: TRBV27
j_gene: TRBJ2-3
d_gene: TRBD2
abundance: NA
CDR3nt: TGTGCCAGCAGCGGGACTAGCCTGTCCACAGATACGCAGTATTTT
CDR3aa: CASSGTSLSTDTQYF

v_gene: TRBV27
j_gene: TRBJ2-7
d_gene: TRBD2
abundance: NA
CDR3nt: TGTGCCAGCAGTTTCGAAGCGGGGAGCTCCTACGAGCAGTACTTC
CDR3aa: CASSFEAGSSYEQYF

v_gene: TRBV27
j_gene: TRBJ2-2
d_gene: TRBD2
abundance: NA
CDR3nt: TGTGCCACCCTCCCCGGGGGGGCGAACACCGGGGAGCTGTTTTTT
CDR3aa: CATLPGGANTGELFF

v_gene: TRBV7-6
j_gene: TRBJ2-7
d_gene: NA
abundance: NA
CDR3nt: TGTGCCAGCAGCTTAGAAATCGGACAGATTTACGAGCAGTACTTC
CDR3aa: CASSLEIGQIYEQYF

v_gene: TRBV4-1
j_gene: TRBJ2-7
d_gene: NA
abundance: NA
CDR3nt: TGCGCCAGCAGCCATCCCGGGACAAACTCCTACGAGCAGTACTTC
CDR3aa: CASSHPGTNSYEQYF

v_gene: TRBV7-2
j_gene: TRBJ2-7
d_gene: TRBD2
abundance: NA
CDR3nt: TGTGCCAGCAGCTTTGGGCTAGCGGGAGCCGGGGCCTACGAGCAGTACTTC
CDR3aa: CASSFGLAGAGAYEQYF